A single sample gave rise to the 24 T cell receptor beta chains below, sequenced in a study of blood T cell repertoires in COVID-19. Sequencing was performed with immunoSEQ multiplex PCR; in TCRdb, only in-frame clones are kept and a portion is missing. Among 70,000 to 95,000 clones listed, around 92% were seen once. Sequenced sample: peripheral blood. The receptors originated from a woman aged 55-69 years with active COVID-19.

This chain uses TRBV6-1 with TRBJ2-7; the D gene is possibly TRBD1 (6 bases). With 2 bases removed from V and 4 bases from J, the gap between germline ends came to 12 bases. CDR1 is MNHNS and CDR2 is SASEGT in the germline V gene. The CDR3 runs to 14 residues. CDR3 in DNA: TGTGCCAGCAGTGAAATTGGACAGAAGTACGAGCAGTACTTC. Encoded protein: CASSEIGQKYEQYF.

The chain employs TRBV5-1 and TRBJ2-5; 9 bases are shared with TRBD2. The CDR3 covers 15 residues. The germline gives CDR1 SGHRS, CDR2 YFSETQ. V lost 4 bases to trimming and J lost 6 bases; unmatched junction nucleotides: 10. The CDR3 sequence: CASSLEGLAGKTQYF. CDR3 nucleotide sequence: TGCGCCAGCAGCCTAGAGGGGCTAGCGGGGAAGACCCAGTACTTC.

This CDR3 is CASSPSDRGNTEAFF. DNA for the CDR3: TGTGCCAGCTCACCATCGGACAGGGGGAACACTGAAGCTTTCTTT. The V gene is TRBV18, the J gene TRBJ1-1; TRBD1 matches at 9 bases. Per germline, CDR1 KGHSH and CDR2 LQKENI. The CDR3 spans 15 residues. V lost 2 bases and J lost 1; bases outside the gene matches: 2. Full variable domain (outside the CDR3, taken from reference TRBV18 and TRBJ1-1): NAGVMQNPRHLVRRRGQEARLRCSPMKGHSHVYWYRQLPEEGLKFMVYLQKENIIDESGMPKERFSAEFPKEGPSILRIQQVVRGDSAAYFCASSPSDRGNTEAFFGQGTRLTVV.

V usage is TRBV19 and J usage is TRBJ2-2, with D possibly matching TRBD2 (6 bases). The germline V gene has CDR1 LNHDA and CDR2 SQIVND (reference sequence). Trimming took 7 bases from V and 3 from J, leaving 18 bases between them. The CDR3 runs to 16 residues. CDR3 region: CASTPGGKADTGELFF. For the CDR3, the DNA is TGTGCCAGTACACCCGGGGGTAAAGCGGACACCGGGGAGCTGTTTTTT. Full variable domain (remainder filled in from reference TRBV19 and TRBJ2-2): DGGITQSPKYLFRKEGQNVTLSCEQNLNHDAMYWYRQDPGQGLRLIYYSQIVNDFQKGDIAEGYSVSREKKESFPLTVTSAQKNPTAFYLCASTPGGKADTGELFFGEGSRLTVL.

CDR3 protein: CASSPPGISGAYEQYF. The CDR3 DNA reads as TGTGCCAGCTCACCACCAGGAATTAGCGGGGCCTACGAGCAGTACTTC. This rearrangement joins TRBV18 to TRBJ2-7; TRBD2 matches 8 bases. CDR1 KGHSH and CDR2 LQKENI come from the germline V gene. The CDR3 is 16 residues long. Germline trimming cut 0 bases from V and 2 bases from J; bases unmatched to any gene: 6.

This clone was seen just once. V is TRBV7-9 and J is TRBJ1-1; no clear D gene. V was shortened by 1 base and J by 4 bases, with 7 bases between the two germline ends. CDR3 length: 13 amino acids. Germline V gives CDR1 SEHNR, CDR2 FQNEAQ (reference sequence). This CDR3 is CASSLGGSTEAFF. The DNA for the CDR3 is TGTGCCAGCAGCTTAGGCGGCAGCACTGAAGCTTTCTTT.

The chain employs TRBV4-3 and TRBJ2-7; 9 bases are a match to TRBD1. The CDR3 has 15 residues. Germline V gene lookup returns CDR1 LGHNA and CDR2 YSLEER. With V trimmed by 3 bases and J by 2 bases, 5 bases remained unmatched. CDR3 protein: CASSQGRTGAYEQYF. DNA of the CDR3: TGCGCCAGCAGCCAGGGACGGACAGGGGCCTACGAGCAGTACTTC.

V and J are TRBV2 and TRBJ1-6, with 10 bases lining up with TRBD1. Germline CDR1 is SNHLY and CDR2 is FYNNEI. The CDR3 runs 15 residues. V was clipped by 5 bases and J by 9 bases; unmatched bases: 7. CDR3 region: CASSLDRGPSSPLHF. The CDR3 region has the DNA TGTGCCAGCAGTCTTGACAGGGGGCCTTCTTCACCCCTCCACTTT.

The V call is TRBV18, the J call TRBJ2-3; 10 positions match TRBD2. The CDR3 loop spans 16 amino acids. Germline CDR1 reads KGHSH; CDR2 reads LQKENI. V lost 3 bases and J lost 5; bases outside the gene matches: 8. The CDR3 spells CASSPLAGDPLDTQYF. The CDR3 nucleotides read TGTGCCAGCTCACCCCTAGCGGGGGACCCGTTAGATACGCAGTATTTT.

The CDR3 bases are TGTGCCAGCAGCTTAGCGCGGGGGAGTATCCCCCAGGAGACCCAGTACTTC. Translated, it gives CASSLARGSIPQETQYF. The rearrangement links TRBV7-2 to TRBJ2-5, with TRBD2 matching 7 bases. CDR1 is SGHTA, CDR2 FQGNSA, per germline. V lost 0 bases and J lost 5; bases outside the gene matches: 12. The CDR3 is made up of 17 amino acids.

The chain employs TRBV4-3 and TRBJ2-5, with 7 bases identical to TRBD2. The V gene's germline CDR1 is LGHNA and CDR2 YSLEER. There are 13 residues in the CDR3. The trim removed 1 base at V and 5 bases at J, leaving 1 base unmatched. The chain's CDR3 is CASSQVGGETQYF. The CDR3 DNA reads TGCGCCAGCAGCCAAGTGGGGGGGGAGACCCAGTACTTC.

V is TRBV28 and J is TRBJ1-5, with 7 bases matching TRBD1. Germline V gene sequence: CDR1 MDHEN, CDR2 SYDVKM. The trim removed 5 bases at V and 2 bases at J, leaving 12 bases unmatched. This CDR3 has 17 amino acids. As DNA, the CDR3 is TGTGCCAGCAGTCTGGACAGGTATGGAGCGGGCAATCAGCCCCAGCATTTT. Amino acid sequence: CASSLDRYGAGNQPQHF.

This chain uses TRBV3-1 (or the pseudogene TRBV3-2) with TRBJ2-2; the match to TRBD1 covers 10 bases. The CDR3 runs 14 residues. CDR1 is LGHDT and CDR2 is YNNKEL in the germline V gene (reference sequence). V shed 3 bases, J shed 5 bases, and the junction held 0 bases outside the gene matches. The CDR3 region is CASSQGQGTGELFF. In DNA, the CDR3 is TGTGCCAGCAGCCAGGGACAGGGGACCGGGGAGCTGTTTTTT.

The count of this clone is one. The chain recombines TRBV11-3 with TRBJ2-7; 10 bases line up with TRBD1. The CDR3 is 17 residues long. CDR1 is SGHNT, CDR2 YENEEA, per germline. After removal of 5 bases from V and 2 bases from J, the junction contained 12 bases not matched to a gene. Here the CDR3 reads CASSPSTGGIPTYEQYF. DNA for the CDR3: TGTGCCAGCAGCCCCTCGACAGGGGGCATTCCGACCTACGAGCAGTACTTC.

Here the CDR3 reads CASSQRGGVTDTQYF. The CDR3 region has the DNA TGTGCCAGCAGCCAGCGGGGGGGCGTCACAGATACGCAGTATTTT. This rearrangement joins TRBV5-4 to TRBJ2-3; 10 positions agree with TRBD2. The CDR3 consists of 15 residues. V lost 4 bases, J lost 2 bases, and 4 bases stayed unmatched. Germline V lookup: CDR1 SGHNT, CDR2 YYREEE (reference sequence).

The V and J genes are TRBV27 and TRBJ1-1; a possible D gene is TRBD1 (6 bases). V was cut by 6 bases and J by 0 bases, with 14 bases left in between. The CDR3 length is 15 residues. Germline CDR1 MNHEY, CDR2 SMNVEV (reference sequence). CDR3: CASRRGGAMNTEAFF. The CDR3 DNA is TGTGCCAGCAGACGGGGGGGGGCCATGAACACTGAAGCTTTCTTT.

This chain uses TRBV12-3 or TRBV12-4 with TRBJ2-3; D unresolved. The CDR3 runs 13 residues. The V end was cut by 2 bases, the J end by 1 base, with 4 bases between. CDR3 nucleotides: TGTGCCAGCAGTTTAAGCGGCACAGATACGCAGTATTTT. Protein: CASSLSGTDTQYF.

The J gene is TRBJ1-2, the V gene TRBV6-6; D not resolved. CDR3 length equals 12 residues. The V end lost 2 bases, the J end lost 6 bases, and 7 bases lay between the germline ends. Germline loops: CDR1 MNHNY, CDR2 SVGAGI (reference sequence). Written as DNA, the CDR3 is TGTGCCAGCAGTTACCCCAACAATGGCTACACCTTC. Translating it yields CASSYPNNGYTF.

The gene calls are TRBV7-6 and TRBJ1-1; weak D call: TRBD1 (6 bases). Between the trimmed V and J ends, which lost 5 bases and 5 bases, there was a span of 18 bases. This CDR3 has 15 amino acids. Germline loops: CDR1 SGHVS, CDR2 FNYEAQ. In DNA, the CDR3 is TGTGCCAGCAGCCTAAACCAGGGAGGGGGTACTGAAGCTTTCTTT. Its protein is CASSLNQGGGTEAFF.

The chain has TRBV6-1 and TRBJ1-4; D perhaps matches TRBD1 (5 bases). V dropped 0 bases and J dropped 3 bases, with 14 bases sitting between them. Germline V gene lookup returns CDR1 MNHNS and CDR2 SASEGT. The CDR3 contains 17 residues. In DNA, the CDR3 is TGTGCCAGCAGTGAAGCCGGAGGAGGGGCGTCTAATGAAAAACTGTTTTTT. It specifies CASSEAGGGASNEKLFF.

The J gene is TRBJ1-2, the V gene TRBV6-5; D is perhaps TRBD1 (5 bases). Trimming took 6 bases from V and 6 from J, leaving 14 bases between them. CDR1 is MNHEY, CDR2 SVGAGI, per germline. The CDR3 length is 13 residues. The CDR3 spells CASSVKGVDGYTF. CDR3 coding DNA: TGTGCCAGCAGCGTAAAAGGGGTGGATGGCTACACCTTC.

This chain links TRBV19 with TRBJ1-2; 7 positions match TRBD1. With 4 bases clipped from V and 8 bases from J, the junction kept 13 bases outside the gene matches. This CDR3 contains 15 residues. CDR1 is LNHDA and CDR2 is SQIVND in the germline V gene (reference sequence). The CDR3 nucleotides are TGTGCCAGTAGTACGACCGGGACAGCAAAGGGCGGCTACACCTTC. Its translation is CASSTTGTAKGGYTF.

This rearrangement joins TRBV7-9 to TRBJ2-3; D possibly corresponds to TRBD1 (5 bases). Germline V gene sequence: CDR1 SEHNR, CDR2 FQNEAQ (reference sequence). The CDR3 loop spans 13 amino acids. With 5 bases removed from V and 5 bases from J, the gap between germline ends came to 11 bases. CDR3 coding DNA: TGTGCCAGCAGCCTCCGCCAGGGAGATACGCAGTATTTT. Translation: CASSLRQGDTQYF.

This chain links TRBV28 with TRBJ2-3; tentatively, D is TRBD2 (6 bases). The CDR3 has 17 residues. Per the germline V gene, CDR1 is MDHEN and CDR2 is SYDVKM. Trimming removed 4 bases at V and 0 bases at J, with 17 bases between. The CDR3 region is CASSSPLGGVSTDTQYF. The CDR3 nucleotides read TGTGCCAGCAGTTCCCCATTGGGAGGCGTTAGCACAGATACGCAGTATTTT.